What follows describes a single TCR beta chain. What it recognizes is unknown. Cell sorting on a FACSAria was used to separate CD4+ and CD8+ T cells from the PBMCs. Reverse transcribed after extraction, RNA yielded cDNA as the sequencing template. Measured with immunoSEQ multiplex PCR; TCRdb has only the in-frame clones, and not every one. The table records 90,000 to 150,000 clones, roughly 68% of them present only once. The data stem from a study of CD8+ T cells in alopecia areata. Overall study findings and caveats: Mice gave a clearer picture of TCR sharing than patients did, possibly for HLA-related reasons. Resident alphabeta T-cell populations of normal skin are likewise subject to sequencing in scalp samples. Lesional scalp, especially alopecia totalis/universalis, showed higher clonality than normal scalp.

Germline loops: CDR1 MNHNY, CDR2 SVGAGI (reference sequence). Trimming removed 0 bases at V and 0 bases at J, with 6 bases between. The CDR3 has 15 residues. Sequencing input: CD4+ T cells sorted from blood. The J gene is TRBJ1-5, the V gene TRBV6-6, with a possible D match to TRBD1 (5 bases). The origin of this receptor is a human donor in good health. CDR3 protein: CASSYSGHSNQPQHF. CDR3 sequence (DNA): TGTGCCAGCAGTTACTCGGGGCATAGCAATCAGCCCCAGCATTTT.